This TCR beta chain is drawn from a study of blood T cell repertoires in COVID-19. Recruits, aged roughly 18 to 100 years, lived in 20 to 30 US areas. Symptom resolution, clearance, or two negative PCRs marked donors in Cohort 3 as recovered. The junction had 17 bases not matched to a gene; V was cut back by 4 bases and J by 11 bases. Germline V gene sequence: CDR1 MDHEN, CDR2 SYDVKM. This CDR3 contains 17 residues. Data came from immunoSEQ multiplex PCR; TCRdb stores just in-frame clones and leaves some out. This table has around 470,000 clones, roughly 88% appearing once. The source is a man aged 18 to 29 who had recovered from COVID-19. The chain combines TRBV28 with TRBJ1-5; TRBD1 agrees at 10 bases. The sample taken for sequencing was PBMCs or T cells enriched from blood (not recorded which). The CDR3 protein is CASSSGQGGYEQSAQHF. The CDR3 DNA sequence: TGTGCCAGCAGTTCCGGACAGGGGGGTTATGAGCAATCAGCCCAGCATTTT.